The source of this T cell receptor (beta chain) is a study of blood T cell repertoires in COVID-19. Whole-study context: Sources were T cells, B-cell-depleted T cells, or PBMCs; the material itself was cDNA or gDNA.

The CDR3 extends over 15 amino acids. The germline V gene encodes CDR1 SEHNR and CDR2 FQNEAQ (reference sequence). V lost 1 base and J 7 bases, leaving 14 bases between the germline ends. Profiling relied on immunoSEQ multiplex PCR, and the TCRdb table lists in-frame clones only, not all of them. The table lists roughly 130,000 clones, roughly nine tenths of them singletons, with 3% to 4% in the top ten. V gene TRBV7-9 combines with J gene TRBJ2-1, with a weak D call TRBD2 (6 bases). The receptor was derived from a man aged 50-60 years with active COVID-19. Sequencing was done on a sample of peripheral blood. The CDR3 DNA reads TGTGCCAGCAGCTTAGAAGGGAAGGGAGGAAATGAGCAGTTCTTC. It specifies CASSLEGKGGNEQFF.